This T cell receptor beta chain was obtained from a study of CD8+ T cells in alopecia areata. Lesional scalp tissue (obtained by punch biopsy) and peripheral blood were collected from alopecia areata patients. RNA, once extracted, was reverse transcribed into cDNA for use as the sequencing template. Here immunoSEQ multiplex PCR was the method, and the copy in TCRdb shows in-frame clones only, minus some. The sample lists 220,000 or so clones, about 60% occurring once. This clone has just a few counts. Trimming removed 3 bases from V and 4 bases from J; junction bases left unmatched: 8. The CDR3 has 17 amino acids. The germline CDR1 and CDR2 sequences are SNHLY and FYNNEI.

This TCR came from a human donor with alopecia areata. Sequenced here: CD4+ T cells sorted from blood, sampled at week 0. J is TRBJ2-6 and V is TRBV2; TRBD1 matches 8 bases. The CDR3 loop reads CASSDTDRAPGANVLTF. In DNA form, the CDR3 reads TGTGCCAGCAGTGACACGGACAGGGCGCCCGGGGCCAACGTCCTGACTTTC.